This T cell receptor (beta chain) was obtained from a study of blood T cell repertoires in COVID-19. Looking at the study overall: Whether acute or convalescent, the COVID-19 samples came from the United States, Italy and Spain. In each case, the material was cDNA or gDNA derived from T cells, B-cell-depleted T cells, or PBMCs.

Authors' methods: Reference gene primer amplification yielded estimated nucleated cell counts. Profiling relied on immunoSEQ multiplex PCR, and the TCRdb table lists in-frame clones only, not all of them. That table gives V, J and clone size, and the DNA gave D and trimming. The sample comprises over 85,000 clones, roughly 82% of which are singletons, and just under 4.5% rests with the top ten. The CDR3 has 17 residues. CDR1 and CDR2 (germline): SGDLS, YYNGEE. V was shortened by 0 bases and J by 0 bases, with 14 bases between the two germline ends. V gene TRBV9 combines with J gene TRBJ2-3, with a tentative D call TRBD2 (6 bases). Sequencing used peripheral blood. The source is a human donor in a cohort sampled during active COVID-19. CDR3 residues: CASSVGWRGASTDTQYF. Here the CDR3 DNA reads TGTGCCAGCAGCGTAGGGTGGCGGGGCGCTAGCACAGATACGCAGTATTTT.